This passage covers 20 T cell receptor beta chains from one sample sequenced in a study of T cells in Graves' hyperthyroidism and ophthalmopathy. Amplification of TCR beta CDR3 regions used RNA as the template. HTBI primers drove first-round RT-PCR of the TCR CDR3. TCRdb reanalysed the multiplex PCR reads using MiXCR and keeps one entry per CDR3 protein. Of 550,000 to 600,000 distinct CDR3 sequences detected, 11% to 15% appear once; the ten largest clones hold about 6.6%. The sequenced sample consisted of blood. The receptors here all came from a woman aged 18-29 years with Graves' ophthalmopathy.

This clonotype was counted at least ten times. The CDR3 here is CASSDGRGRVPYEQYF. The CDR3 bases are TGTGCCAGCAGTGATGGTCGCGGGAGGGTACCCTACGAGCAGTACTTC. The chain uses TRBV28 and TRBJ2-7; 9 nucleotides align to TRBD2. The CDR3 is 16 amino acids. In germline, CDR1 is MDHEN, CDR2 SYDVKM. J was trimmed by 2 bases and V by 5 bases; bases with no gene match: 10. The full variable domain, rest sourced from reference TRBV28 and TRBJ2-7, is DVKVTQSSRYLVKRTGEKVFLECVQDMDHENMFWYRQDPGLGLRLIYFSYDVKMKEKGDIPEGYSVSREKKERFSLILESASTNQTSMYLCASSDGRGRVPYEQYFGPGTRLTVT.

The gene calls are TRBV25-1 and TRBJ2-1; tentatively, D is TRBD1 or TRBD2 (5 bases each). V was trimmed by 10 bases and J by 7 bases, leaving 20 bases between them. The CDR3 is 14 residues long. Germline V gene data show CDR1 as MGHDK and CDR2 as SYGVNS. The CDR3 loop reads CAIAGESGKNEQFF. CDR3 DNA: TGTGCCATCGCTGGGGAGTCAGGGAAAAATGAGCAGTTCTTC.

This clonotype was found many times. This chain connects TRBV7-3 to TRBJ2-1; 14 positions match TRBD2. CDR3 size: 20 residues. J lost 10 bases, V lost 5 bases, and 22 bases had no gene match. CDR1 and CDR2 from the germline V gene are SGHTA and FQGTGA. CDR3 sequence (DNA): TGTGCCAGCAGCCACGGTGCTTCCGGGACTAGCGGGAGCGGGGGGGGGGAGCAGTTCTTC. It translates to CASSHGASGTSGSGGGEQFF.

This clonotype has just a few counts. The chain has TRBV7-9 and TRBJ2-1; D is uncertain. Germline V gene sequence: CDR1 SEHNR, CDR2 FQNEAQ (reference sequence). The ends were cut back, 1 base at V and 0 bases at J, with 13 bases in the middle. This CDR3 has 17 amino acids. CDR3 nucleotides: TGTGCCAGCAGCTTAGTCTACAGCGATTACTCCTACAATGAGCAGTTCTTC. Encoded protein: CASSLVYSDYSYNEQFF.

This clonotype was counted at least ten times. CDR3 in DNA: TGTGCCAGCAGTTTATATGCAGGGAAGGAAACTGAAGCTTTCTTT. This codes for CASSLYAGKETEAFF. The V gene is TRBV12-3 or TRBV12-4, the J gene TRBJ1-1; perhaps TRBD1 as D (5 bases). Deletions cut 2 bases from V and 5 bases from J, with 15 bases between. The CDR3 loop spans 15 amino acids.

V usage is TRBV5-6 and J usage is TRBJ2-1; D not certain. Trimming stripped 0 bases from V and 12 bases from J, with 7 bases between. This CDR3 has 11 residues. Germline CDR1 reads SGHDT; CDR2 reads YYEEEE. The CDR3 coding sequence is TGTGCCAGCAGCTTGGCGCTACGGCAGTTCTTC. Translated, it gives CASSLALRQFF.

This sequence joins TRBV12-3 or TRBV12-4 and TRBJ2-1; D might be TRBD1 or TRBD2, each matching 5 bases. The germline V and J ends were trimmed by 4 bases and 6 bases, with 16 bases remaining between them. The CDR3 is 15 amino acids. The CDR3 spells CASSSYGARTNEQFF. The CDR3 DNA follows: TGTGCCAGCAGTTCCTACGGGGCTAGGACCAATGAGCAGTTCTTC.

This chain joins TRBV6-2 or TRBV6-3 and TRBJ2-3; 12 positions agree with TRBD2. Germline loops: CDR1 MNHEY, CDR2 SVGEGT. J lost 7 bases, V lost 6 bases, and 8 bases had no gene match. The CDR3 is 15 amino acids. The CDR3 loop reads CASSLLAGGGYTQYF. The CDR3 coding sequence is TGTGCCAGCAGCCTACTAGCGGGAGGAGGGTATACGCAGTATTTT.

This clonotype came up many times. The chain is built from TRBV20-1 and TRBJ2-1; D is unresolved. The CDR3 has 12 amino acids. The V end lost 1 base, the J end lost 6 bases, and 7 bases lay between the germline ends. The germline CDR1 and CDR2 sequences are DFQATT and SNEGSKA (reference sequence). The CDR3: CSARGASNEQFF. CDR3 DNA: TGCAGTGCTAGAGGGGCCTCCAATGAGCAGTTCTTC.

The chain is built from TRBV28 and TRBJ2-5; 8 bases are shared with TRBD2. With 6 bases clipped from V and 4 bases from J, the junction kept 7 bases outside the gene matches. Per germline, CDR1 MDHEN and CDR2 SYDVKM. The CDR3 totals 14 residues. CDR3 sequence: CASRREVGRETQYF. DNA of the CDR3: TGTGCCAGCAGGCGGGAGGTTGGCAGAGAGACCCAGTACTTC. Supplemented by reference TRBV28 and TRBJ2-5, the full variable domain reads DVKVTQSSRYLVKRTGEKVFLECVQDMDHENMFWYRQDPGLGLRLIYFSYDVKMKEKGDIPEGYSVSREKKERFSLILESASTNQTSMYLCASRREVGRETQYFGPGTRLLVL.

This rearrangement joins TRBV29-1 to TRBJ2-3; 9 bases map to TRBD1. The CDR3 loop spans 14 amino acids. CDR1 is SQVTM and CDR2 is ANQGSEA in the germline V gene. The V segment lost 8 bases and the J segment 6 bases; nucleotides outside the gene matches: 12. In DNA form, the CDR3 reads TGCAGCTTCACAGGGGGCGGTACGCATGATACGCAGTATTTT. This translates into CSFTGGGTHDTQYF.

This chain uses TRBV7-3 with TRBJ2-5; no reliable D call. The CDR3 sequence is 13 residues long. V was pared by 5 bases and J by 3 bases, with 10 bases between. The germline CDR1 and CDR2 sequences are SGHTA and FQGTGA. The CDR3 nucleotides read TGTGCCAGCAGCCCTAATATGGAAGAGACCCAGTACTTC. Translating it yields CASSPNMEETQYF.

The table lists this clonotype with a few counts. CDR3 loop: CATSGGQGLGNTEAFF. CDR3 bases: TGTGCCACCAGCGGGGGACAGGGATTAGGGAACACTGAAGCTTTCTTT. This chain uses TRBV15 with TRBJ1-1, with TRBD1 identical over 9 bases. This CDR3 has 16 amino acids. CDR1 is LNHNV and CDR2 is YYDKDF in the germline V gene (reference sequence). V shed 5 bases and J 1 base; nucleotides not matched to a gene: 8.

This chain joins TRBV11-3 and TRBJ1-2; 7 positions match TRBD1. Germline V gives CDR1 SGHNT, CDR2 YENEEA. V lost 11 bases, J lost 5 bases, and 17 bases stayed unmatched. The CDR3 runs to 15 residues. The CDR3 DNA follows: TGTGCCGGAATTACCCCACAACAGGGGCCTTATGGCTACACCTTC. Translation gives CAGITPQQGPYGYTF.

About this clonotype itself: One base away lies a much larger clone, so this may be a sequencing read error. This chain connects TRBV30 to TRBJ2-3, with a tentative D call TRBD1 (5 bases). The CDR3 extends over 13 amino acids. Per germline, CDR1 GTSNPN and CDR2 SVGIG (reference sequence). With 8 bases removed from V and 1 base from J, the gap between germline ends came to 13 bases. This CDR3 reads CAATEGGTDTQYF. As DNA, the CDR3 is TGTGCCGCGACCGAAGGGGGCACAGATACGCAGTATTTT.

This clonotype was detected only a few times. The rearrangement joins TRBV10-3 to TRBJ1-5; a possible D gene is TRBD1 (5 bases). The CDR3 covers 15 residues. V was cut by 6 bases and J by 0 bases, with 12 bases left in between. Germline CDR1 is ENHRY and CDR2 is SYGVKD. The CDR3 DNA is TGTGCCATCAGCGACAGTCCTAATAGCAATCAGCCCCAGCATTTT. This gives the protein CAISDSPNSNQPQHF.

This clonotype appeared a few times. The genes are TRBV10-3 and TRBJ2-1; 12 bases fit TRBD2. The ends lost 0 bases at V and 6 bases at J; junction bases unmatched: 0. The CDR3 is 15 amino acids. Germline V gives CDR1 ENHRY, CDR2 SYGVKD. The CDR3 here is CAISESTSGGNEQFF. The CDR3 DNA is TGTGCCATCAGTGAGTCGACTAGCGGGGGCAATGAGCAGTTCTTC.

This clonotype was seen at least ten times. The V gene is TRBV28, the J gene TRBJ1-2; D is uncertain. The germline V gene encodes CDR1 MDHEN and CDR2 SYDVKM. There are 13 residues in the CDR3. Trimming cost V 6 bases and J 4 bases, with 12 bases left between them. In DNA form, the CDR3 reads TGTGCCAGCAGACCCCCGGGGTTCTATGGCTACACCTTC. Translating gives CASRPPGFYGYTF.

This clonotype was observed many times. The chain employs TRBV27 and TRBJ2-7, with D tentatively TRBD2 (6 bases). Per the germline V gene, CDR1 is MNHEY and CDR2 is SMNVEV (reference sequence). The CDR3 spans 15 residues. Trimming removed 6 bases at V and 2 bases at J, with 17 bases between. This CDR3 reads CASRLSGGWAYEQYF. The CDR3 DNA reads as TGTGCCAGCAGACTCTCCGGGGGATGGGCCTACGAGCAGTACTTC.

This clonotype has ten or more counts. This chain joins TRBV7-3 and TRBJ2-7; 8 nucleotides match TRBD2. Germline-derived CDR1 and CDR2 are SGHTA and FQGTGA. There are 14 residues in the CDR3. Unmatched junction bases numbered 12, after V lost 8 bases and J lost 6 bases. The CDR3 DNA reads TGTGCCAGCGCCCGGGAGGGCGGGAGCCGCGAGCAGTACTTC. It specifies CASAREGGSREQYF.